This TCR beta chain stems from a study of blood T cell repertoires in COVID-19 (TCRdb year 2020). For the study in its entirety: Collaborator samples came from the United States, Italy and Spain and covered acute and convalescent phases of COVID-19. The prospective study material was composed of cDNA or gDNA derived from T cells, B-cell-depleted T cells, or PBMCs. Deeply sampled blood TCRbeta repertoires from subjects exposed to, actively infected with, or recovered from COVID-19 were included in the dataset. The repertoires were released in a freely available public database intended as a resource for research on the immune response to SARS-CoV-2. The samples were drawn from the first 160 participants of the ongoing ImmuneRACE study and from 950 to 1,500 subjects provided by 6 global collaborators. The sample metadata nearly always contained a de-identified subject ID, COVID-19 status, age in years and sex. Where available, HLA class I and class II types were obtained from metadata supplied by the sample provider rather than from assay-based typing. On the study overall, not on this receptor specifically: The quantity of clinical and demographic metadata differed by source and by participant and was supplied without curation.

A remark on this clone: Which antigen it targets is not known. There are no base qualities to consult, and no much larger clone falls within one base. Other DNA sequences in the sample encode the same CDR3.

The immunoSEQ Assay, a bias-controlled multiplex PCR, was used to amplify TCRbeta CDR3 regions from genomic DNA. Per the authors' processing: Within the assay, amplification of reference gene primers was used to estimate how many nucleated cells each sample contained. Sequence reads were collapsed and filtered to measure the absolute abundance of every unique TCRbeta CDR3 rearrangement. For each sample, productive Simpson clonality was calculated as the square root of Simpson's diversity index over productive rearrangements. This is the immuneACCESS table as TCRdb keeps it, with only in-frame sequences that have V and J called. A part of the clones is gone; compared with another copy, unresolved V genes explain less than half, and the rest is unexplained. V, J and clone size reflect that table, while D and trimming were determined from the DNA. Across this sample there are some 70,000 clones, with around 85% seen only once. Of the sample, approximately 10% falls within the top ten clones.

Each collaborating institution followed its own protocols to collect whole blood in K2EDTA tubes. For TCRbeta analysis, collaborator samples were shipped as frozen whole blood, as isolated PBMCs, or as DNA extracted from either sample type. The germline V gene yields KGHSH for CDR1 and LQKENI for CDR2. The CDR3 has 15 amino acids, counting the end cysteine and phenylalanine. Only the CDR3 region is kept as DNA, spanning 45 bases read in frame from base 1. Cut back by 2 bases and 0 bases, the V and J ends lie 10 bases apart. The receptor was derived from a woman in her fifties or sixties with acute or convalescent COVID-19. The specimen sequenced was peripheral blood. The sequence joins TRBV18 to TRBJ1-1; TRBD1 is possibly the D segment (5 matching bases). The CDR3 reads CASSPVQGLNTEAFF. The bases read TGTGCCAGCTCACCAGTTCAGGGATTGAACACTGAAGCTTTCTTT.